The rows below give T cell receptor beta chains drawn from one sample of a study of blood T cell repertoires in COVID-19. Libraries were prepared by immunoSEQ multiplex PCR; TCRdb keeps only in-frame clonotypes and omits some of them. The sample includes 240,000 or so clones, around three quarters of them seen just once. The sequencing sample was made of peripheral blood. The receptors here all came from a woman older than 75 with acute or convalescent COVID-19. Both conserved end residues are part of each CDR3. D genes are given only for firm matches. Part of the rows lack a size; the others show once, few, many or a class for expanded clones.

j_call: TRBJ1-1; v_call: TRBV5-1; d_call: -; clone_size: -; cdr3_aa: CASSLAVGQGEAFF; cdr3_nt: TGCGCCAGCAGCTTGGCCGTTGGTCAGGGGGAAGCTTTCTTT
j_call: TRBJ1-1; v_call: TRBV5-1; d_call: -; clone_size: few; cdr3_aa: CASSLHRDATEAFF; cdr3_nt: TGCGCCAGCAGCTTGCACAGGGATGCCACTGAAGCTTTCTTT
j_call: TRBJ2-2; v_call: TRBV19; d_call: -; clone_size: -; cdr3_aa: CASSIALSPRAGELFF; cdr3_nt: TGTGCCAGTAGTATAGCCCTGTCACCGAGAGCCGGGGAGCTGTTTTTT
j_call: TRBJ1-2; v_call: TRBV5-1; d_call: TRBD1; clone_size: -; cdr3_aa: CASSLATGGYGYTF; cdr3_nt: TGCGCCAGCAGCTTAGCGACAGGGGGCTATGGCTACACCTTC
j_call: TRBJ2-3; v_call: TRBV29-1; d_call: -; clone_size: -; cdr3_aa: CSVKSGITDTQYF; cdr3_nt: TGCAGCGTTAAAAGCGGAATCACAGATACGCAGTATTTT
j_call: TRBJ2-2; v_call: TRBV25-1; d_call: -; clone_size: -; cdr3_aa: CASSPPGLTFTGELFF; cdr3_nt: TGTGCCAGCTCTCCTCCGGGACTGACCTTTACTGGGGAGCTGTTTTTT
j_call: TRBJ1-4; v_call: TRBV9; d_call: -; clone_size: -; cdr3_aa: CASSVAATGFNEKLFF; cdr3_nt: TGTGCCAGCAGCGTAGCGGCGACAGGCTTTAATGAAAAACTGTTTTTT
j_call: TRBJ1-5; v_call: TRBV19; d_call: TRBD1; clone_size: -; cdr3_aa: CASSRGQGYQPQHF; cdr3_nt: TGTGCCAGTAGCCGGGGACAGGGATATCAGCCCCAGCATTTT
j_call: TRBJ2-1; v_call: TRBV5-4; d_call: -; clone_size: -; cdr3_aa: CASSLRTRVYNEQFF; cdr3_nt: TGTGCCAGCAGCTTGAGAACACGGGTCTACAATGAGCAGTTCTTC
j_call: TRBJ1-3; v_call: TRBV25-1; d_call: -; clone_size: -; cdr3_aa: CASRAAGNMNSGNTIYF; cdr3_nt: TGTGCCAGCAGAGCGGCGGGGAATATGAACTCTGGAAACACCATATATTTT
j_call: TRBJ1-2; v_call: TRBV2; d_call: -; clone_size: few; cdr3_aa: CASRTSGTLYGYTF; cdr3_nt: TGTGCCAGCAGAACGTCCGGGACACTCTATGGCTACACCTTC
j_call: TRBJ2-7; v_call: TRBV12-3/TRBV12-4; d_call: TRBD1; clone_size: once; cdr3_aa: CASSIRQGYEQYF; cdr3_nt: TGTGCCAGCAGTATACGACAGGGGTACGAGCAGTACTTC
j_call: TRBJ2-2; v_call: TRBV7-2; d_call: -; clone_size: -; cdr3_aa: CASSLRGQNTGELFF; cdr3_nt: TGTGCCAGCAGCTTAAGGGGACAGAACACCGGGGAGCTGTTTTTT
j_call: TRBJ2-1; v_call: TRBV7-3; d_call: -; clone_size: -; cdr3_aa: CASSLTQAPYNEQFF; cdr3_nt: TGTGCCAGCAGCTTAACGCAGGCTCCCTACAATGAGCAGTTCTTC
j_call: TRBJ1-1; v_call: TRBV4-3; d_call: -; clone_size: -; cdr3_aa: CASSQSRENTEAFF; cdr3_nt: TGCGCCAGCAGCCAAAGCAGGGAGAACACTGAAGCTTTCTTT
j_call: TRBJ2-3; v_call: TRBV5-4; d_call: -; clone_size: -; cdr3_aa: CASSLGQEGAIRTDTQYF; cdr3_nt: TGTGCCAGCAGCTTGGGTCAAGAAGGGGCTATCCGCACAGATACGCAGTATTTT
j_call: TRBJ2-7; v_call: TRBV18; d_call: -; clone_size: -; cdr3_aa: CASSQQLSYEQYF; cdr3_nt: TGTGCCAGCTCACAGCAACTCTCCTACGAGCAGTACTTC
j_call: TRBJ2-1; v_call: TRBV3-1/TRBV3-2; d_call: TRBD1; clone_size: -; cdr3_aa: CASSQGQGGYNEQFF; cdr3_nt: TGTGCCAGCAGCCAAGGACAGGGGGGCTACAATGAGCAGTTCTTC
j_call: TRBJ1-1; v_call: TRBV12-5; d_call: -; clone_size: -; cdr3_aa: CASVAARVGTMNTEAFF; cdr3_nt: TGTGCTAGTGTTGCCGCCCGGGTCGGGACAATGAACACTGAAGCTTTCTTT
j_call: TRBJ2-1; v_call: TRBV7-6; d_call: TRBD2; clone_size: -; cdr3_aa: CASSLFRGGYSYNEQFF; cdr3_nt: TGTGCCAGCAGCTTATTCCGGGGGGGATACTCCTACAATGAGCAGTTCTTC
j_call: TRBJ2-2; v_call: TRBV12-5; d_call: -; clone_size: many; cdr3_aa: CASGQTGELFF; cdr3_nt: TGTGCTAGTGGTCAAACCGGGGAGCTGTTTTTT
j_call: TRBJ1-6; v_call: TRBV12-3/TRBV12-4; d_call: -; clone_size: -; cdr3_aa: CASSSLNRPLHF; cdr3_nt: TGTGCCAGCAGTTCGTTGAATCGGCCCCTCCACTTT
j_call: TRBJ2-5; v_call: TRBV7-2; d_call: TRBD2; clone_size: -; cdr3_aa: CASSRLGVAGGSYQETQYF; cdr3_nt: TGTGCCAGCAGCCGCCTAGGGGTAGCGGGGGGGTCGTACCAAGAGACCCAGTACTTC
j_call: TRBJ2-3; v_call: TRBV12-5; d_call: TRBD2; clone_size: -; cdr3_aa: CASGLVRGGTSGIRSTDTQYF; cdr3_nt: TGTGCTAGTGGTTTGGTACGGGGCGGGACTAGCGGGATAAGGTCGACAGATACGCAGTATTTT
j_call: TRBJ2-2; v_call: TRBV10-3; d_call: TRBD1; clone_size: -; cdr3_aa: CAISVGQVGTGELFF; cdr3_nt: TGTGCCATCAGTGTAGGACAGGTGGGCACCGGGGAGCTGTTTTTT
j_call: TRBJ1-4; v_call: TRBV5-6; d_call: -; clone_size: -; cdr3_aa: CASSHEGVTDEKLFF; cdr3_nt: TGTGCCAGCAGCCATGAAGGGGTAACAGATGAAAAACTGTTTTTT
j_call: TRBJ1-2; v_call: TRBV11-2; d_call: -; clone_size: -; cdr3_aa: CASSPTGLYGYTF; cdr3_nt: TGTGCCAGCAGCCCTACAGGGTTATATGGCTACACCTTC
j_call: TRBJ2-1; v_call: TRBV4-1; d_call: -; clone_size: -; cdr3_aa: CASNSVGAGSSYNEQFF; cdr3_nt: TGCGCCAGCAATTCTGTTGGAGCGGGTAGCTCCTACAATGAGCAGTTCTTC
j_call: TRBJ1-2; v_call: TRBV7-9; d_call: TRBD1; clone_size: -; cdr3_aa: CASSSRQGTPYGYTF; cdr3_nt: TGTGCCAGCAGCTCCCGACAGGGGACACCCTATGGCTACACCTTC
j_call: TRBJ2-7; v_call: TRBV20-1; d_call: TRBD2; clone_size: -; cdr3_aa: CSATSGAEQYF; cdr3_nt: TGCAGTGCCACCAGCGGGGCGGAGCAGTACTTC
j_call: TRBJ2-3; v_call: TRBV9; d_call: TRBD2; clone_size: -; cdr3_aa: CASSVGGRAGTDTQYF; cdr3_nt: TGTGCCAGCAGCGTGGGCGGGAGGGCTGGCACAGATACGCAGTATTTT
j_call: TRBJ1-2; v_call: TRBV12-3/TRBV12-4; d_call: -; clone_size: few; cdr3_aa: CASSLTGWSGYTF; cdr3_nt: TGTGCCAGCAGTCTAACGGGGTGGAGTGGCTACACCTTC
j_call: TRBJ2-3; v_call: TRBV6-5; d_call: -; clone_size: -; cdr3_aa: CASSYRRGQTDTQYF; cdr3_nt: TGTGCCAGCAGTTATCGGAGGGGGCAGACAGATACGCAGTATTTT
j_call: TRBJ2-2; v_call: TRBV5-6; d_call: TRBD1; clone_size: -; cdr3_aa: CASSGQGWAGELFF; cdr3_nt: TGTGCCAGCAGCGGACAGGGGTGGGCCGGGGAGCTGTTTTTT
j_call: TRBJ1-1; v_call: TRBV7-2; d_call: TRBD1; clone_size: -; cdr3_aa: CASSFLQGTEAFF; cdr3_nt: TGTGCCAGCAGCTTCCTACAGGGGACTGAAGCTTTCTTT
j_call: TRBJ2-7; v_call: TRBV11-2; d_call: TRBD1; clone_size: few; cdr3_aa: CASSPNRGRSSYEQYF; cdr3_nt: TGTGCCAGCAGCCCTAACAGGGGCCGAAGCTCCTACGAGCAGTACTTC
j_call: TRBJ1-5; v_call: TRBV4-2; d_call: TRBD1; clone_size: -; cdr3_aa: CASSQAQGGDQPQHF; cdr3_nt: TGTGCCAGCAGCCAAGCACAGGGGGGAGATCAGCCCCAGCATTTT
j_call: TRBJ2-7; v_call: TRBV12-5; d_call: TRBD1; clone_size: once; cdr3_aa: CASGAGDRDEQYF; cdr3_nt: TGTGCTAGTGGCGCCGGGGACAGGGACGAGCAGTACTTC
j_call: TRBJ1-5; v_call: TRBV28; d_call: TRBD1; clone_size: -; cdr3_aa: CASSRGQGLQPQHF; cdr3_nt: TGTGCCAGCAGCCGGGGACAGGGCCTTCAGCCCCAGCATTTT
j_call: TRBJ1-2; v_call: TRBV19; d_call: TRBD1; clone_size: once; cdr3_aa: CASSGRDRESYTF; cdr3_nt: TGTGCCAGTAGTGGCCGGGACAGGGAAAGCTACACCTTC
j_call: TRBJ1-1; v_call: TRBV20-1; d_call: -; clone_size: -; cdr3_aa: CSASRMADSKAFF; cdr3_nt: TGCAGTGCTAGTAGAATGGCCGACTCTAAAGCTTTCTTT
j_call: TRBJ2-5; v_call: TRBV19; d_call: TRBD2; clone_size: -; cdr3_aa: CASSIVGGPMGGETQYF; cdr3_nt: TGTGCCAGTAGTATTGTGGGAGGGCCGATGGGTGGAGAGACCCAGTACTTC
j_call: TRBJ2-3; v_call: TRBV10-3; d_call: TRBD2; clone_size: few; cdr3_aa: CAISELNGRADTQYF; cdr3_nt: TGTGCCATCAGTGAGTTGAACGGGAGGGCAGATACGCAGTATTTT
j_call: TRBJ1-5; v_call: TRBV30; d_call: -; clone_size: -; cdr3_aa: CAWSVRGVGNQPQHF; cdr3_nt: TGTGCCTGGAGTGTTCGGGGTGTAGGCAATCAGCCCCAGCATTTT
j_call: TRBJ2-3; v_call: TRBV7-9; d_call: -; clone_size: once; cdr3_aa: CASSLGFAGNTQYF; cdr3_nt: TGTGCCAGCAGCTTAGGATTCGCGGGGAATACGCAGTATTTT
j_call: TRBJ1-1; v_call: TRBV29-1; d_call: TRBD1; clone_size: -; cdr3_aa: CSVATGTDTEAFF; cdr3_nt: TGCAGCGTAGCGACAGGGACTGACACTGAAGCTTTCTTT
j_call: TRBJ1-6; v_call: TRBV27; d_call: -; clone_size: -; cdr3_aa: CASSLSWGLNSPLHF; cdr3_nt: TGTGCCAGCAGTTTATCATGGGGACTTAATTCACCCCTCCACTTT
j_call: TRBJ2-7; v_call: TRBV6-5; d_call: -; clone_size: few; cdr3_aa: CASSQHWEQYF; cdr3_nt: TGTGCCAGCAGCCAACATTGGGAGCAGTACTTC
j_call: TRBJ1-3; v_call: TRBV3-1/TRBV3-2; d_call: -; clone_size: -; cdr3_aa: CASSQVPPYGNTIYF; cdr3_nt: TGTGCCAGCAGCCAAGTTCCCCCGTATGGAAACACCATATATTTT
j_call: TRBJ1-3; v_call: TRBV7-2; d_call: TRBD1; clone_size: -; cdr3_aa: CASSLTAQGARTIYF; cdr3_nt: TGTGCCAGCAGCTTAACGGCCCAGGGGGCACGCACCATATATTTT
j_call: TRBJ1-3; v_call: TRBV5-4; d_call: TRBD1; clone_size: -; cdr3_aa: CASSIDRGNGNTIYF; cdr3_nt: TGTGCCAGCAGCATAGACAGGGGAAATGGAAACACCATATATTTT
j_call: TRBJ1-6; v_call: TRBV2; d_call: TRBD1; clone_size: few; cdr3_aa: CASSDQAGGTNSPLHF; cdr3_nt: TGTGCCAGCAGTGATCAGGCAGGGGGCACTAATTCACCCCTCCACTTT
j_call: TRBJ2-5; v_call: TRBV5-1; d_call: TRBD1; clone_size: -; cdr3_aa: CASSRQNDREETQYF; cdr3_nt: TGCGCCAGCAGCAGACAAAACGACAGGGAAGAGACCCAGTACTTC
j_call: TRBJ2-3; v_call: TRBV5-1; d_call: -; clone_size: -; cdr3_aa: CASSSGVTDTQYF; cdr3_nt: TGCGCCAGCAGCAGCGGTGTCACAGATACGCAGTATTTT
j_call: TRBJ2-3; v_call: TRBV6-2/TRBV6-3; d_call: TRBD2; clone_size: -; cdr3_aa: CASSYHIIAGRTDTQYF; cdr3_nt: TGTGCCAGCAGTTACCACATAATAGCGGGCCGCACAGATACGCAGTATTTT
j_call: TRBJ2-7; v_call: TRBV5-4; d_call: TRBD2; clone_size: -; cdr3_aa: CASSPNTPTSGSLYEQYF; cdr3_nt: TGTGCCAGCAGCCCCAATACCCCCACTAGCGGGAGTCTTTACGAGCAGTACTTC
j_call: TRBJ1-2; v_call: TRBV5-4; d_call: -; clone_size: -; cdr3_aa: CASSWTSGSINYGYTF; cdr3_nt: TGTGCCAGCAGCTGGACTTCGGGGTCGATTAACTATGGCTACACCTTC
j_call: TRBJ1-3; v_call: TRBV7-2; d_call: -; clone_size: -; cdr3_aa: CASSWSRGAGGNTIYF; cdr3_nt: TGTGCCAGCAGCTGGTCCCGGGGGGCAGGTGGAAACACCATATATTTT
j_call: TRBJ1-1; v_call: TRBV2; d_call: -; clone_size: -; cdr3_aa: CASSDNRNTEAFF; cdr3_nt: TGTGCCAGCAGTGATAACAGAAACACTGAAGCTTTCTTT